This is a list of T cell receptor beta chains from one sample in a study of T-cell reconstitution after alpha-beta-depleted transplantation in children. A single record per CDR3 protein comes from TCRdb applying MiXCR to the PCR reads. The table lists more than 500,000 distinct CDR3 sequences, roughly 11% of them singletons. The material was PBMCs, mostly from graft donor cells, obtained 180 days after TCRalphabeta/CD19-depleted stem cell transplant. All receptors come from a female patient aged 2-15 years who had a stem cell transplant for aplastic anemia, so the T cells may come from the graft donor. The CDR3 runs from the conserved cysteine through the conserved F or W. D genes are given only for firm matches. A row's size may be missing; if present it is once, few, many or a size class.

v_call	j_call	clone_size	d_call	cdr3_nt	cdr3_aa
TRBV21-1	TRBJ1-5	few	-	TGTGCCAGCAGCAAAGTGTGGCATAGCAATCAGCCCCAGCATTTT	CASSKVWHSNQPQHF
TRBV12-3/TRBV12-4	TRBJ1-2	-	TRBD1	TGTGCCAGCAGGACAGGGGCGTATGGCTACACCTTC	CASRTGAYGYTF
TRBV5-5	TRBJ2-2	-	-	TGTGCCAGCAGCTTGGCGGCCGTTTCGACCGGGGAGCTGTTTTTT	CASSLAAVSTGELFF
TRBV4-3	TRBJ2-1	-	TRBD2	TGCGCCAGCAGCCAAGACCGGGGGGGTAGCTCCTACAATGAGCAGTTCTTC	CASSQDRGGSSYNEQFF
TRBV6-5	TRBJ2-7	few	-	TGTGCCAGCAGTTCGCCCGGGTCTTCTTATCGTGGCGAGCAGTACTTC	CASSSPGSSYRGEQYF
TRBV11-2	TRBJ2-7	-	-	TGTGCCAGCAGCTTAGAGGTAGGGGTGCGAGCGGGCCGACCAACCTACGAGCAGTACTTC	CASSLEVGVRAGRPTYEQYF
TRBV20-1	TRBJ2-3	few	TRBD1	TGCAGTGCTCTACTCAGGGGGCTCGCAGATACGCAGTATTTT	CSALLRGLADTQYF
TRBV30	TRBJ2-7	many	-	TGTGCCTGGGGGTCCTACGAGCAGTACTTC	CAWGSYEQYF
TRBV20-1	TRBJ2-2	few	-	TGCAGTGCTAGAAATGTCGTGGGGGAGCTGTTTTTT	CSARNVVGELFF
TRBV9	TRBJ1-1	-	TRBD1	TGTGCCAGCAGCGTAGCTGGGACAGGGGGGAACACTGAAGCTTTCTTT	CASSVAGTGGNTEAFF
TRBV4-1	TRBJ2-5	few	-	TGCGCCAGCAGCCAAGAGGAGGGTGGCTATTACCAAGAGACCCAGTACTTC	CASSQEEGGYYQETQYF
TRBV25-1	TRBJ1-1	-	-	TGTGCCAGCAGTGAATTAGGGACGGCAAACACTGAAGCTTTCTTT	CASSELGTANTEAFF
TRBV9	TRBJ1-1	-	TRBD1	TGTGCCAGCAGCGCCACCCCCGGGACAGCGAACACTGAAGCTTTCTTT	CASSATPGTANTEAFF
TRBV20-1	TRBJ2-1	many	TRBD2	TGCAGTGCTTTAGCGGGAGGCTACTACAATGAGCAGTTCTTC	CSALAGGYYNEQFF
TRBV12-3/TRBV12-4	TRBJ2-3	-	TRBD1	TGTGCCAGCAGTTTAAGGGGGCGTGAAGATACGCAGTATTTT	CASSLRGREDTQYF
TRBV14	TRBJ2-7	many	TRBD1	TGTGCCAGCAGCCAGGGACAGTGGAGCTCCTACGAGCAGTACTTC	CASSQGQWSSYEQYF
TRBV29-1	TRBJ2-2	many	-	TGCAGCGTTGGCAGGGGGGGCCGAAACACCGGGGAGCTGTTTTTT	CSVGRGGRNTGELFF
TRBV12-3/TRBV12-4	TRBJ2-5	few	TRBD1	TGTGCCAGCAGTTTAAGAGGGGGCAGGGGAGAGACCCAGTACTTC	CASSLRGGRGETQYF
TRBV28	TRBJ2-7	-	TRBD2	TGTGCCAGCAGGGGTAGCGGGAGCTACGAGCAGTACTTC	CASRGSGSYEQYF
TRBV20-1	TRBJ2-4	many	-	TGCAGTGCTAAGCAGGGCCCGAGGGACATTCAGTACTTC	CSAKQGPRDIQYF
TRBV6-5	TRBJ1-1	few	-	TGTGCCATCGGGGCAGGGCCAAACACTGAAGCTTTCTTT	CAIGAGPNTEAFF
TRBV20-1	TRBJ2-5	few	TRBD2	TGCAGTGCTAGAGAGGATAGCGGGGGGGGAGAGACCCAGTACTTC	CSAREDSGGGETQYF
TRBV3-1	TRBJ2-7	-	TRBD2	TGTGCCTGCAGCCAAGAGTGGCTAGCGGGAGCCTACGAGCAGTACTTC	CACSQEWLAGAYEQYF
TRBV24-1	TRBJ2-4	-	TRBD2	TGTGCCACCAGTGATTCCGGGGCGGGAGGGGCCAAAAACATTCAGTACTTC	CATSDSGAGGAKNIQYF
TRBV7-2	TRBJ2-4	few	TRBD2	TGTGCCAGCAGCTTCGATAGCGGGAGGGCCAAAAACATTCAGTACTTC	CASSFDSGRAKNIQYF
TRBV5-6	TRBJ2-5	-	-	TGTGCCAGCAGCTTGTACTCCGCGGGGGAGACCCAGTACTTC	CASSLYSAGETQYF
TRBV29-1	TRBJ2-7	-	TRBD2	TGCAGCGTTGCCGTCGGACTAGTAACATACTACGCGCAGTACTTC	CSVAVGLVTYYAQYF
TRBV4-1	TRBJ1-6	few	-	TGCGCCAGCAGATCGTCAAGGGATTCACCCCTCCACTTT	CASRSSRDSPLHF
TRBV19	TRBJ1-2	-	-	TGTGCCAGTACCACCGAGAGGGCGGCTAACTATGGCTACACCTTC	CASTTERAANYGYTF
TRBV29-1	TRBJ2-7	-	TRBD1	TGCAGCGCTCGGACAGGCTTGTTCCACGAGCAGTACTTC	CSARTGLFHEQYF
TRBV29-1	TRBJ2-1	few	-	TGCAGCGTTGGTGAGCAGTTCTTC	CSVGEQFF
TRBV10-3	TRBJ1-5	-	-	TGTGCCATCAGTGGTCAACAGACAAATCAGCCCCAGCATTTT	CAISGQQTNQPQHF
TRBV7-6	TRBJ2-3	few	-	TGTGCCAGCAGCCTAATGGACCGGGATACGCAGTATTTT	CASSLMDRDTQYF
TRBV5-1	TRBJ2-1	few	TRBD1	TGCGCCAGCAGCTTGTTTCCAGGGGGTGTATCCTACAATGAGCAGTTCTTC	CASSLFPGGVSYNEQFF
TRBV12-3/TRBV12-4	TRBJ2-1	-	TRBD1	TGTGCCAGCAGTTTAAGAGGGACAGGACATGAGCAGTTCTTC	CASSLRGTGHEQFF
TRBV29-1	TRBJ1-1	-	TRBD1	TGCAGCGTGAAGGGACAGGGCAACACTGAAGCTTTCTTT	CSVKGQGNTEAFF
TRBV4-2	TRBJ2-3	-	-	TGCGCCAGCAGCCAAGATTTAGGGTGGGGCACAGATACGCAGTATTTT	CASSQDLGWGTDTQYF
TRBV7-2	TRBJ1-4	-	-	TGTGCCAGCAGCCCCCGGGGGCGAACTAATGAAAAACTGTTTTTT	CASSPRGRTNEKLFF
TRBV20-1	TRBJ2-3	few	-	TGCAGTGCCCGGGACTGGGAAGACACAGATACGCAGTATTTT	CSARDWEDTDTQYF
TRBV13	TRBJ2-5	few	TRBD1	TGTGCCAGCAGTTCACCGGGACAGGGGGCAGACCAAGAGACCCAGTACTTC	CASSSPGQGADQETQYF
TRBV14	TRBJ2-1	-	TRBD2	TGTGCCAGCAGACCCCTAGCGGGAGTACGTAATGAGCAGTTCTTC	CASRPLAGVRNEQFF
TRBV5-6	TRBJ2-2	-	-	TGTGCCAGCAGCTTGTTGGCAGACCAACTAAGGAACACCGGGGAGCTGTTTTTT	CASSLLADQLRNTGELFF